Shown below are 7 T cell receptor beta chains from a single sample sequenced in a study of blood T cells in healthy people across ages. With a J-beta primer mix and a sample-barcoded 5' primer, a second PCR ran about 7 to 11 cycles. TCRdb reanalysed the 5' RACE reads using MiXCR and keeps one entry per CDR3 protein. The repertoire holds 1.5 million to 2 million distinct CDR3 sequences, with around half as singletons. The sequencing input was blood. The receptors come from a middle-aged woman in good health.

J is TRBJ2-5 and V is TRBV4-3; D not certain. V shed 4 bases and J shed 4 bases, with 16 bases lying between them. The CDR3 length is 15 residues. CDR1 is LGHNA, CDR2 YSLEER, per germline. In DNA, the CDR3 is TGCGCCAGCAGCCCACGATTGAGGCTAATAGAGACCCAGTACTTC. It specifies CASSPRLRLIETQYF.

The chain carries TRBV20-1 and TRBJ2-3; 9 positions agree with TRBD1. From germline, CDR1 is DFQATT and CDR2 SNEGSKA (reference sequence). The CDR3 is made up of 14 amino acids. The junction had 9 bases not matched to a gene; V was cut back by 6 bases and J by 5 bases. The CDR3 coding sequence is TGCAGTGCAAATCTCCCGGGACAGGGAGATACGCAGTATTTT. Encoded protein: CSANLPGQGDTQYF.

The chain is built from TRBV5-1 and TRBJ2-3, with D hard to call. Looked up from germline, CDR1 is SGHRS and CDR2 is YFSETQ. There are 15 residues in the CDR3. V was clipped by 4 bases and J by 3 bases, with 15 bases between them. The CDR3 nucleotides read TGCGCCAGCAGCGTAGGACCGCAAGGGACAGATACGCAGTATTTT. As protein: CASSVGPQGTDTQYF.

This chain joins TRBV7-2 and TRBJ2-6; possible D gene TRBD2, 5 bases. CDR1 is SGHTA, CDR2 FQGNSA, per germline. The CDR3 has 17 residues. V lost 0 bases and J 1 base, leaving 10 bases between the germline ends. DNA of the CDR3: TGTGCCAGCAGCTTAGCACCTCGGGATTCTGGGGCCAACGTCCTGACTTTC. It codes for CASSLAPRDSGANVLTF.

The rearrangement uses TRBV5-1 and TRBJ2-3; TRBD2 matches 12 bases. Looked up from germline, CDR1 is SGHRS and CDR2 is YFSETQ. The J segment lost 3 bases and the V segment lost 5 bases, leaving 4 bases of the junction unmatched. This CDR3 has 15 residues. The CDR3 DNA sequence: TGCGCCAGCAGGAAACTAGCGGGGGGTACAGATACGCAGTATTTT. It encodes CASRKLAGGTDTQYF.

The chain recombines TRBV6-1 with TRBJ1-5, with a possible D match to TRBD1 (5 bases). V was cut by 6 bases and J by 3 bases, with 18 bases left in between. This CDR3 is built from 16 residues. Germline values: CDR1 MNHNS, CDR2 SASEGT. The CDR3 DNA follows: TGTGCCAGCAGAGAGCTACAGGCCGGACTCAATCAGCCCCAGCATTTT. It encodes CASRELQAGLNQPQHF.

This clonotype was detected only once. J is TRBJ2-1 and V is TRBV20-1, with D possibly TRBD2 on 6 matching bases. Looked up from germline, CDR1 is DFQATT and CDR2 is SNEGSKA (reference sequence). Trimming stripped 3 bases from V and 5 bases from J, with 23 bases between. The CDR3 is made up of 17 amino acids. For the CDR3, the DNA is TGCAGTGCTAGGAGGCGACTAGACGGCTTGGGTGACAATGAGCAGTTCTTC. It is translated as CSARRRLDGLGDNEQFF.